These 7 T cell receptor beta chains originate from one sample sequenced in a study of cytomegalovirus exposure and HLA in healthy donors. PCR was performed using 60 Vbeta and 13 Jbeta primers. Using immunoSEQ multiplex PCR, the repertoire was profiled, and TCRdb retains in-frame clones only, with some absent. The top ten clones hold around 0.26% of a sample with around 180,000 clones, roughly 84% of them seen once. Specimen: PBMCs. The source is a boy between 10 and 17 years old in good health and CMV-seronegative.

This clone was observed once. The chain couples TRBV9 to TRBJ2-3, with a weak D call TRBD2 (6 bases). Germline V CDR1 and CDR2: SGDLS, YYNGEE. Trimming left V 0 bases short and J 2 bases short, with 13 bases between. CDR3 length equals 16 residues. The CDR3 loop reads CASSVVSGPATDTQYF. In nucleotides, the CDR3 is TGTGCCAGCAGCGTAGTCAGCGGGCCCGCCACAGATACGCAGTATTTT.

V usage is TRBV11-2 and J usage is TRBJ1-3, with 7 bases matching TRBD1. V lost 5 bases to trimming and J lost 0 bases; unmatched junction nucleotides: 10. Germline V lookup: CDR1 SGHAT, CDR2 FQNNGV. The CDR3 totals 17 residues. CDR3 coding DNA: TGTGCCAGCAGCCCGCGGACAGGTGCTTTCTCTGGAAACACCATATATTTT. Its protein is CASSPRTGAFSGNTIYF.

This clone was seen a single time. The chain couples TRBV28 to TRBJ1-1, with 7 bases aligning to TRBD1. The germline CDR1 and CDR2 sequences are MDHEN and SYDVKM. CDR3 length equals 19 residues. Germline trimming cut 6 bases from V and 4 bases from J; bases unmatched to any gene: 23. The CDR3 is CASSYLLGGDRWVGTEAFF. The CDR3 nucleotides read TGTGCCAGCAGCTACCTGCTTGGTGGGGACAGATGGGTTGGCACTGAAGCTTTCTTT. Together with reference TRBV28 and TRBJ1-1, the CDR3 gives the full variable domain: DVKVTQSSRYLVKRTGEKVFLECVQDMDHENMFWYRQDPGLGLRLIYFSYDVKMKEKGDIPEGYSVSREKKERFSLILESASTNQTSMYLCASSYLLGGDRWVGTEAFFGQGTRLTVV.

The chain is built from TRBV11-2 and TRBJ1-2; a weak D match, TRBD1 (6 bases). V shed 5 bases and J shed 4 bases, with 20 bases lying between them. The germline gives CDR1 SGHAT, CDR2 FQNNGV. This CDR3 has 16 residues. DNA for the CDR3: TGTGCCAGCAGCCCCTTTGGGGGCTCCCAGCTCTATGGCTACACCTTC. Translated: CASSPFGGSQLYGYTF.

V gene TRBV12-5 combines with J gene TRBJ1-2; no clear D. The CDR3 has 15 residues. Trimming removed 5 bases from V and 5 bases from J, with 18 bases in between. Germline V gives CDR1 LGHNT, CDR2 FRNRAP. In nucleotides, the CDR3 is TGTGCTAGTGGTCCCCGAGCGGGCGCGGGATATGGCTACACCTTC. Its protein is CASGPRAGAGYGYTF.

This clone was seen a handful of times. CDR3 sequence: CAIRQSLAGDNEQFF. The DNA of the CDR3 is TGTGCCATCAGGCAGTCGCTAGCGGGAGACAATGAGCAGTTCTTC. The V gene is TRBV10-3, the J gene TRBJ2-1, with TRBD2 matching over 10 bases. Germline values: CDR1 ENHRY, CDR2 SYGVKD. After removal of 6 bases from V and 5 bases from J, the junction contained 7 bases not matched to a gene. The CDR3 contains 15 residues.

V and J are TRBV7-2 and TRBJ2-3; 14 nucleotides match TRBD2. The J segment lost 2 bases and the V segment lost 5 bases, leaving 9 bases of the junction unmatched. The CDR3 length is 18 residues. Germline-derived CDR1 and CDR2 are SGHTA and FQGNSA. The CDR3 bases are TGTGCCAGCAGCGTCTCCGGGACTAGCGGGGGACTCACAGATACGCAGTATTTT. This translates into CASSVSGTSGGLTDTQYF.